This T cell receptor (beta chain) was sequenced for a study of shared clonotypes between healthy human individuals. On the study more broadly: Researchers assigned three CD4 naive, three CD4 memory, two CD8 naive and one CD8 memory plate to each donor. General study findings and limits: Among donors, the sharing of clonotypes was expected to be influenced by sequencing depth.

Note on this clone: Its antigen is currently unknown.

Some clones are missing from TCRdb's copy, which holds only in-frame ones; the method was immunoSEQ multiplex PCR. This sample has about 2.4 million clones, with roughly nine tenths found just once. Trimming pared 6 bases from V and 0 bases from J, leaving 12 bases between. The CDR3 spans 15 residues. The germline gives CDR1 MNHEY, CDR2 SVGAGI. It was into CD45RA+ naive and CD45RA-negative memory subsets that the CD4+ cells were split. This receptor was obtained from a man aged 18 to 30 in good health. The chain carries TRBV6-5 and TRBJ1-3; possibly TRBD1 for D (6 bases). Sample: naive CD4+ T cells sorted from blood. This sample's subset: CD45RA+ positively selected. CDR3 loop: CASRMDSHSGNTIYF. For the CDR3, the DNA is TGTGCCAGCAGAATGGACAGCCACTCTGGAAACACCATATATTTT.